Below are 6 T cell receptor beta chains sequenced from a single sample in a study of control samples from healthy donors and cancer patients. TCRdb's table, derived via immunoSEQ multiplex PCR, lists solely in-frame clones and lacks some. Here the sample spans 150,000 or so clones, 93% being singletons. Sequencing used blood. These receptors were collected from a man aged 18 to 29 in good health.

The gene calls are TRBV10-3 and TRBJ1-3; TRBD1 is a possible D gene (6 bases). Deletions cut 9 bases from V and 7 bases from J, with 13 bases between. Germline CDR1 is ENHRY and CDR2 is SYGVKD. CDR3 length: 12 residues. Here the CDR3 DNA reads TGTGCCATTTCCGGGACACCCAACACCATATATTTT. It translates to CAISGTPNTIYF.

V usage is TRBV27 and J usage is TRBJ2-2, with 9 bases matching TRBD2. The CDR3 covers 14 residues. Germline CDR1 and CDR2: MNHEY and SMNVEV (reference sequence). The trim removed 9 bases at V and 0 bases at J, leaving 2 bases unmatched. CDR3 sequence (DNA): TGTGCCAGTAGGACTAGCGCGAACACCGGGGAGCTGTTTTTT. Translation: CASRTSANTGELFF.

The gene calls are TRBV11-1 and TRBJ2-2, with D tentatively TRBD2 (6 bases). The CDR3 covers 15 residues. V was trimmed by 5 bases and J by 5 bases, leaving 15 bases between them. From germline, CDR1 is SGHAT and CDR2 FQDESV (reference sequence). The CDR3 is CASSLRPRGTGELFF. CDR3 coding DNA: TGTGCCAGCAGCCTCCGGCCCCGGGGGACCGGGGAGCTGTTTTTT.

The chain combines TRBV6-5 with TRBJ1-2; 8 bases are shared with TRBD1. CDR1 is MNHEY, CDR2 SVGAGI, per germline. The CDR3 extends over 14 amino acids. Losses at the gene ends were 6 bases for V and 8 bases for J; bases not matched to a gene: 11. CDR3 loop: CASSLGGQGGGYTF. CDR3 bases: TGTGCCAGCAGCCTCGGAGGACAGGGTGGAGGCTACACCTTC.

The rearrangement uses TRBV9 and TRBJ2-2; D remains unclear. This CDR3 is built from 12 residues. The germline V gene has CDR1 SGDLS and CDR2 YYNGEE. With 4 bases removed from V and 7 bases from J, the gap between germline ends came to 8 bases. The CDR3 DNA is TGTGCCAGCAGCCCTATTCTCGGGGAGCTGTTTTTT. Translated, it gives CASSPILGELFF. Together with reference TRBV9 and TRBJ2-2, the CDR3 gives the full variable domain: DSGVTQTPKHLITATGQRVTLRCSPRSGDLSVYWYQQSLDQGLQFLIQYYNGEERAKGNILERFSAQQFPDLHSELNLSSLELGDSALYFCASSPILGELFFGEGSRLTVL.

This chain joins TRBV28 and TRBJ1-1; unclear D gene. Germline V gene data show CDR1 as MDHEN and CDR2 as SYDVKM. CDR3 length: 14 amino acids. Trimming took off 5 bases at V and 3 bases at J, with 13 bases between the two ends. The CDR3 sequence is CASSPQEAHTEAFF. Here the CDR3 DNA reads TGTGCCAGCAGTCCCCAGGAGGCTCACACTGAAGCTTTCTTT.